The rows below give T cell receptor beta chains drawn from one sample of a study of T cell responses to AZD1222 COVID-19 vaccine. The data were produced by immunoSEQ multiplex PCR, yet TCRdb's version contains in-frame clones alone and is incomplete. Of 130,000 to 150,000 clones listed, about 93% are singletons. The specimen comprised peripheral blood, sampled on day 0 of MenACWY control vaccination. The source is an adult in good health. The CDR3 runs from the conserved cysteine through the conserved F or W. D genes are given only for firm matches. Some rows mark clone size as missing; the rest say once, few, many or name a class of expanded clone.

CDR3 DNA: TGTGCCTGCCACCCTGGGACTTCATGGCATTTT; CDR3 protein: CACHPGTSWHF; J gene: TRBJ1-5; clone size: few; V gene: TRBV30; D gene: .
CDR3 DNA: TGTGCCAGTAGTTTTAGGGAGGATCAGCCCCAGCATTTT; CDR3 protein: CASSFREDQPQHF; J gene: TRBJ1-5; clone size: .; V gene: TRBV19; D gene: .
CDR3 DNA: TGTGCCAGCAGCGTAGGACAGGGGGCCTTCAATGAGCAGTTCTTC; CDR3 protein: CASSVGQGAFNEQFF; J gene: TRBJ2-1; clone size: .; V gene: TRBV9; D gene: TRBD1
CDR3 DNA: TGTGCCAGCAGCTATACAGGGGGCGTAGATTCACCCCTCCACTTT; CDR3 protein: CASSYTGGVDSPLHF; J gene: TRBJ1-6; clone size: once; V gene: TRBV7-2; D gene: TRBD1
CDR3 DNA: TGCGCCAGCAGCCGGATTTGGGGACAGGGATTTAACACCGGGGAGCTGTTTTTT; CDR3 protein: CASSRIWGQGFNTGELFF; J gene: TRBJ2-2; clone size: once; V gene: TRBV4-1; D gene: TRBD1
CDR3 DNA: TGTGCCAGCAGCTTAGTCCGAGACAGGGGGGATGAGGGCTACACCTTC; CDR3 protein: CASSLVRDRGDEGYTF; J gene: TRBJ1-2; clone size: .; V gene: TRBV11-2; D gene: TRBD1
CDR3 DNA: TGTGCCAGCAGTGACGCGCGGGGGGTAAGCGAGACCCAGTACTTC; CDR3 protein: CASSDARGVSETQYF; J gene: TRBJ2-5; clone size: .; V gene: TRBV25-1; D gene: TRBD2
CDR3 DNA: TGCAGCGTTGGGCTAGTGGCCGGGGAGCTGTTTTTT; CDR3 protein: CSVGLVAGELFF; J gene: TRBJ2-2; clone size: .; V gene: TRBV29-1; D gene: .
CDR3 DNA: TGTGCCAGCAGTGAAGTCGGGACAGATACGCAGTATTTT; CDR3 protein: CASSEVGTDTQYF; J gene: TRBJ2-3; clone size: .; V gene: TRBV6-1; D gene: .
CDR3 DNA: TGTGCCAGCTCACGGGGTAGCGGGGCGAACACCGGGGAGCTGTTTTTT; CDR3 protein: CASSRGSGANTGELFF; J gene: TRBJ2-2; clone size: once; V gene: TRBV18; D gene: TRBD2
CDR3 DNA: TGTGCCAGTAGTATCAGGCCCAGCGCAACTAATGAAAAACTGTTTTTT; CDR3 protein: CASSIRPSATNEKLFF; J gene: TRBJ1-4; clone size: .; V gene: TRBV19; D gene: .
CDR3 DNA: TGTGCCAGCCTACAGGGCCCAAGCTATGGCTACACCTTC; CDR3 protein: CASLQGPSYGYTF; J gene: TRBJ1-2; clone size: .; V gene: TRBV6-5; D gene: .
CDR3 DNA: TGTGCCAGCAGCTGGGTGATGGGTCCTAGCGGGAGTATGATCGAGCAGTACTTC; CDR3 protein: CASSWVMGPSGSMIEQYF; J gene: TRBJ2-7; clone size: .; V gene: TRBV28; D gene: TRBD2
CDR3 DNA: TGTGCCAGCAGTTACGCGAGCCCCAGGGCAGGTTCACCCCTCCACTTT; CDR3 protein: CASSYASPRAGSPLHF; J gene: TRBJ1-6; clone size: .; V gene: TRBV6-5; D gene: .
CDR3 DNA: TGTGCCAGCGCCCGGGACGGCTACGAGCAGTACTTC; CDR3 protein: CASARDGYEQYF; J gene: TRBJ2-7; clone size: .; V gene: TRBV11-2; D gene: .
CDR3 DNA: TGTGCCAGCAGCGAGTGGGGACAGGGTGACACCGGGGAGCTGTTTTTT; CDR3 protein: CASSEWGQGDTGELFF; J gene: TRBJ2-2; clone size: .; V gene: TRBV11-3; D gene: TRBD1
CDR3 DNA: TGTGCCAGCAGCTTGAACCCGGACAGGGCTATCGGGAACACTGAAGCTTTCTTT; CDR3 protein: CASSLNPDRAIGNTEAFF; J gene: TRBJ1-1; clone size: .; V gene: TRBV5-5; D gene: TRBD1
CDR3 DNA: TGTGCCAGCAGCCAAGATCGGGGAGATCAGCCCCAGCATTTT; CDR3 protein: CASSQDRGDQPQHF; J gene: TRBJ1-5; clone size: .; V gene: TRBV4-2; D gene: .